The clone carrying this T cell receptor beta chain was counted once. This CDR3 is built from 15 residues. Germline-derived CDR1 and CDR2 are SGHTS and YDEGEE. V lost 4 bases to trimming and J lost 1 base, with 14 bases between them. TCRdb keeps only in-frame clones here, not all; method: immunoSEQ multiplex PCR. Among approximately 200,000 clones listed, just under 90% were seen once. This specimen belongs to a study of blood T cell repertoires in COVID-19. Sequencing used peripheral blood. The source is a man between 25 and 39 years old with COVID-19, enrolled during active disease. V usage is TRBV5-8 and J usage is TRBJ2-5, with D perhaps TRBD1 (7 bases). The CDR3 DNA sequence: TGTGCCAGCAGCGGAGGGACAGCTAGCCAAGAGACCCAGTACTTC. It yields the protein CASSGGTASQETQYF.